This T cell receptor beta chain was observed in a study of naive and memory T cell subsets. General study points: TCR abundance followed a power law differing between naive and memory subsets. From naive to CM, EM and EMRA, diversity decreased and Gini increased.

After CD4 positive bead selection, the CD4-negative fraction gave CD8 T cells. A remark on this clonotype: Its specificity is not known.

Germline V gene lookup returns CDR1 SGHAT and CDR2 FQNNGV. The CDR3 length is 16 residues. The junction had 7 bases not matched to a gene; V was cut back by 0 bases and J by 8 bases. The beta constant-region primer was an equimolar mix of two oligonucleotides covering TRBC1 and TRBC2. The ligated cDNA underwent four PCR rounds using SP2 and nested alpha and beta constant-region primers. An oligonucleotide with the SP2 primer and a 12-nucleotide UMI was ligated to the cDNA 3' end. TCRdb processed the UMI-ligation and nested PCR reads anew with MiXCR; each CDR3 protein has one entry. The table includes roughly 130,000 distinct CDR3 sequences, about 36% detected once.

V and J are TRBV11-2 and TRBJ2-1, with 10 bases identical to TRBD2. The specimen was central memory CD4+ T cells from blood. The TCR originated in a human donor in good health. CDR3: CASSLDFSGRSHEQFF. The CDR3 DNA sequence: TGTGCCAGCAGCTTAGATTTTAGCGGGAGGAGCCATGAGCAGTTCTTC.